This T cell receptor beta chain was identified during a study of T cells in Graves' hyperthyroidism and ophthalmopathy. The CDR3 has 14 residues. Deletions cut 3 bases from V and 5 bases from J, with 11 bases between. CDR1 and CDR2 (germline): WNHNN, SYGVQD (reference sequence). From RNA transcripts, TCR beta CDR3 regions were amplified. Initially, a first-round RT-PCR of the TCR CDR3 employed the HTBI primer set. Via MiXCR, TCRdb re-called the multiplex PCR reads, giving one row per CDR3 protein. The data contain some 420,000 distinct CDR3 sequences, around 13% of them seen just once; the ten biggest clones take up 4% to 6.5%. Patients aged 18 to 65 had newly diagnosed hyperthyroidism lasting under 2 months. Uncontrolled infection, other autoimmune disease, pregnancy or lactation disqualified patients from enrolment. The PBMCs studied were ones that came from roughly 9.4 ml fresh peripheral blood.

Regarding the study as a whole: Ophthalmopathy prediction by the model preceded onset by a median roughly 6 months.

This clonotype has ten or more counts. Antigen unknown. The sequenced sample was blood. The clonotype originates from a woman aged 18-29 years with Graves' hyperthyroidism. V gene TRBV10-1 combines with J gene TRBJ2-1, with D maybe TRBD2 (6 bases). In DNA form, the CDR3 reads TGCGCCAGCAGTGATGGGGGGTCCCACAATGAGCAGTTCTTC. This translates into CASSDGGSHNEQFF.